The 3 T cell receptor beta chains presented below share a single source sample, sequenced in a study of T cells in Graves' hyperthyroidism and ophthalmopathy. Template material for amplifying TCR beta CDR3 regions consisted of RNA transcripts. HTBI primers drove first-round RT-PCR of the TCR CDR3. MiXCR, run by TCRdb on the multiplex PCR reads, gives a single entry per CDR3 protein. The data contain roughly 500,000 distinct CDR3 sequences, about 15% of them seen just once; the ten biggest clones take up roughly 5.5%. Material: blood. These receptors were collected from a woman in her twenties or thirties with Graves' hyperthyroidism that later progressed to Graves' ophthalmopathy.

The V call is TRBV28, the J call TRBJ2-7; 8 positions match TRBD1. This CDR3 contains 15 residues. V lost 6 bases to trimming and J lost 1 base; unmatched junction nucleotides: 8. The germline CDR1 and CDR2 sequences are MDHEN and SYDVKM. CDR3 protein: CASRGGDRLSYEQYF. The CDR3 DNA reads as TGTGCCAGCAGGGGCGGGGACAGGTTATCCTACGAGCAGTACTTC.

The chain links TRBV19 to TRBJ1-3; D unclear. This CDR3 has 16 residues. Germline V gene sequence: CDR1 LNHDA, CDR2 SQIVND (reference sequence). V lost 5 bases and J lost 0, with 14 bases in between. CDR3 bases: TGTGCCAGTAGTCCCCCGGACGGAGTCTCTGGAAACACCATATATTTT. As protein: CASSPPDGVSGNTIYF.

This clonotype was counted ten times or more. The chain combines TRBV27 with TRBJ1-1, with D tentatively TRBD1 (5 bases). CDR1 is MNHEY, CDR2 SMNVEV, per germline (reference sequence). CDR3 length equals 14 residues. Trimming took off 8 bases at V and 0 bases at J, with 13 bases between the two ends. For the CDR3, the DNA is TGTGCCAGCGGTGTCGGGGGGATGAACACTGAAGCTTTCTTT. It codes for CASGVGGMNTEAFF.